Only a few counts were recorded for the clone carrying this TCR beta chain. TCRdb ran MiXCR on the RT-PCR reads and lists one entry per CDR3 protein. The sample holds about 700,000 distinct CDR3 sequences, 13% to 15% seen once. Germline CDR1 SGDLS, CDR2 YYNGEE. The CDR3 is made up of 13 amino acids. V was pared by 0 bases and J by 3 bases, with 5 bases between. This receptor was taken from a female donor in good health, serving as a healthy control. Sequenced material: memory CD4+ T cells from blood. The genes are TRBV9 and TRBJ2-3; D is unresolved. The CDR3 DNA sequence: TGTGCCAGCAGCGTAGAGTTAACAGATACGCAGTATTTT. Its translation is CASSVELTDTQYF.